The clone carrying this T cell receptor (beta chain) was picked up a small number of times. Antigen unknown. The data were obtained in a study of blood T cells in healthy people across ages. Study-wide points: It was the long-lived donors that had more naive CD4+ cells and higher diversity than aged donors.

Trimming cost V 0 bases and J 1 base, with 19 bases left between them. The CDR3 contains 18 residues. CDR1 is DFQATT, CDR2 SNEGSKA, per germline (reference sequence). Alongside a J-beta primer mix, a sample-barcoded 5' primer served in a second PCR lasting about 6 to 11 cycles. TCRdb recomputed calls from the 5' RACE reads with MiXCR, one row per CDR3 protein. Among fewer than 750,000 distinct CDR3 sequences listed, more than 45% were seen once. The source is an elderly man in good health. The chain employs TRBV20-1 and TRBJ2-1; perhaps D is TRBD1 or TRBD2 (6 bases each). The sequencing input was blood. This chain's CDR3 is CSARDVGGLLKSYNEQFF. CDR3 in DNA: TGCAGTGCTAGAGATGTGGGGGGCCTTCTGAAGTCCTACAATGAGCAGTTCTTC.